This T cell receptor beta chain was profiled in a study of cytomegalovirus exposure and HLA in healthy donors (dated by TCRdb to the late 2010s). Looking at the study overall: In an earlier analysis of about 560 of the donors, around 300 Gb of sequence data and 90 million to 120 million unique TCR beta sequences from roughly 200 million T cells were reported. The number of typed donors differed by locus: roughly 629-630 for A, B, C, DRB1 and DQB1; about 520 for DQA1; over 600 for DPA1; and some 430 for DPB1. Class I and class II HLA loci were covered by the typing at four-digit resolution. In a later analysis, previously published TCR beta repertoires from 670 or so donors were re-analyzed and high-resolution HLA genotyping was added so that TCR occurrence patterns could be studied. The study combined high-throughput TCR immunosequencing, statistical association of individual TCRs with disease status, and machine learning to predict cytomegalovirus infection status. Five DR-DQ haplotypes were handled as single units for association and clustering because linkage in the cohort was strong. Besides the first cohort of approximately 710 subjects, a separate validation cohort made up of 120 different subjects was used. Donor age, sex, ethnicity and CMV serostatus were collected together with the repertoire data. Among almost 400 genotyped donors of the cohort, an average of around 240,000 unique TCR beta nucleotide sequences were sequenced per donor, roughly a sixth of them non-productive. Using immunosequencing, the study profiled T cell repertoires from fewer than 850 subjects and related those repertoires to cytomegalovirus serostatus. Genome-wide SNP genotypes for about three fifths of the roughly 700 donors were used in a later genetic analysis, which treated that subset as a discovery cohort. In an earlier analysis of 500 to 650 of the donors, high-throughput TCR beta sequencing was used to judge whether each TCR beta V gene segment behaved as functional or pseudogenic. All discovery cohort repertoires had been generated using a single sequencing platform. The study was designed to test whether signatures of past pathogen exposure could be identified by cataloging public T cell receptors. Of the approximately 400 genotyped donors, roughly 80% fell in the genetic ancestry cluster associated with self-reported Caucasian donors. The later analysis used no new phenotypic data to find candidate immune exposures, relying instead on TCR beta sequences and their occurrence across donors. An early release that covered about 600 HLA-typed donors contained around 300 gigabases of sequencing data and 70 million to 100 million unique TCR sequences.

The CDR3 starts with the cysteine, ends with the phenylalanine, and has 16 residues. Of the read, only the CDR3 DNA is kept; its 48 bases are in frame from base 1. V ends up 4 bases short and J 4 bases short, with an unmatched junction base count of 10. Per the germline V gene, MNHNS is the CDR1 and SASEGT is the CDR2. Broader findings and caveats from the paper: An association between a missense DCLRE1C variant and V-gene and J-gene trimming of TCR beta chains was found in a later genetic analysis and replicated in an independent cohort. Sequencing depth was assumed to be roughly uniform across donors in the presence/absence analyses, though that assumption may not hold. Compared with equally common non-associated chains, HLA-associated TCR beta chains in a later analysis were more clonally expanded and had lower generation probabilities. Compared with the approximately 670-donor mean, donors in an Asian-associated ancestry cluster had fewer N-insertions in productive TCRs, according to a later genetic analysis. HLA typing was unavailable for some donors at each locus, so association tests used only the typed subset. Correlated functional status among segregating V segments might reflect linkage disequilibrium, but an unknown experimental factor could not be ruled out. When HLA alleles, especially DR and DQ, strongly co-occurred, TCR associations were difficult to assign to individual alleles. At a false discovery rate of 0.05, a later analysis linked about 16,000 TCR beta sequences to specific HLA alleles. Across donors, most TCR sequences were observed very rarely, whereas some public TCRs were present in many individuals. Because counts were too low, some 16 rarely observed V segments, including chromosome 9 orphons, were excluded from the earlier analysis of 587 of the donors. A cluster of highly shared sequence variants was judged likely to represent a technical artifact of the sequencing pipeline. The authors suggested that the approach could potentially be generalized to other disease states and immunological phenotypes. According to a later analysis, parvovirus B19, influenza, CMV and Epstein-Barr virus appeared linked to several top co-occurrence clusters. In a later analysis, TCR association rates were found to vary across HLA loci, with the most associated TCRs seen for DRB1 alleles and the fewest for HLA-C alleles. A later analysis found that most CMV-associated TCR beta chains appeared HLA-restricted, with HLA associations seemingly driven largely by CMV exposure. Cytomegalovirus status was reported to be diagnosed by the classifier with high specificity and sensitivity in both the original and validation cohorts. A few of the identified cytomegalovirus-associated TCR beta chains were confirmed in vitro to be specific for cytomegalovirus antigens. A further reported finding was that TCR beta sequences accurately predicted the HLA-A and HLA-B alleles for most subjects in the first cohort. The 87-base-pair reads could not distinguish some IMGT-functional V segments, including TRBV6-2 and TRBV6-3, so those segments were excluded. The only immune exposure information available for the cohort was CMV serostatus. An earlier analysis of around 540 of the donors showed that most TCR beta V segments appeared in productive rearrangements either about 87% or about 30% of the time, which broadly matched IMGT annotations. The study gave a list of 150 to 200 TCR beta chains associated with cytomegalovirus. Only TCR beta chains were sequenced in this cohort, and the absence of alpha or paired-chain data limited detectable features.

The library was produced with the immunoSEQ multiplex PCR assay. For the multiplex PCR, a mixture combining 60 forward primers for TCR Vbeta segments and 13 reverse primers for TCR Jbeta segments was used. The CDR3 region of rearranged TCR beta genes was amplified from genomic DNA with a multiplex PCR assay. The amplified TCR beta libraries were sequenced on the Illumina HiSeq System as 87-base-pair reads. On the study's bioinformatics: A later analysis tallied tens of millions of unique TCR beta chains across the approximately 670 repertoires, and approximately 11 million of those chains were shared by two or more donors. A nearest-neighbor algorithm error-corrected the raw reads and collapsed the reads into unique sequences, merging closely related sequences to remove PCR and sequencing errors. Alignment of CDR3 sequences to IMGT reference sequences was used to assign V, D and J gene segments. Each retained sequence needed at least a six-nucleotide match to both a V gene segment and a J gene segment. Rearrangements were called productive when the CDR3 lacked stop codons and stayed in frame with V and J; all others were non-productive. Following IMGT convention, CDR3 was defined as the stretch from the second conserved V-encoded cysteine to the conserved J-encoded phenylalanine. In an earlier analysis of roughly 610 of the donors, sequences lacking an unambiguous match to a single V gene segment were excluded. An earlier analysis of under 750 of the donors called V segments functional above 56.7% productive rearrangements and segregating when the between-donor standard deviation exceeded 5%. A statistical classification framework was built for diagnosing cytomegalovirus status from the catalog of TCR beta chain sequences. A later analysis assigned V and J genes by comparing TCR nucleotide sequences with IMGT/GENE-DB human TR gene sequences. The TCRdist pipeline was used in a later analysis to assign CDR3 sequences and most-parsimonious VDJ recombination scenarios. In a later analysis, each TCR beta chain was defined by its CDR3 amino acid sequence together with its V-gene family, and reads lacking a unique V-gene family were excluded. A later analysis removed roughly 590 highly shared, low-generation-probability nucleotide sequences to deal with suspected cross-contamination and a sequencing artifact. In a later analysis, a clonal expansion index was calculated for each public chain from normalized within-repertoire ranks of inferred template counts. A later analysis computed generation probabilities with a VDJ recombination model fitted to out-of-frame rearrangements, and checked the results against IGoR. A later analysis scored TCR-TCR, TCR-HLA and TCR-CMV co-occurrence with hypergeometric tests, applying a repertoire-size bias correction to TCR pairs. To estimate false discovery rates, a later analysis permuted the HLA or CMV assignments 20 times. In a later analysis, co-occurring TCRs were grouped with DBSCAN, and TCRdist sequence similarity was added when clustering was performed within HLA-allele-positive subsets. Repertoires with fewer than 30,000 or more than 120,000 public chains were left out of co-occurrence clustering, as were about 5 repertoires with anomalous nucleotide sharing. The table was pulled from immuneACCESS by TCRdb, which kept in-frame rearrangements only. Such tables lose some clones; where checked, under half of the loss comes from unresolved V genes, and the rest has no known cause. V, J and clone size derive from that table, while D and trimming were established from the DNA sequence. This sample is represented by about 160,000 clones; roughly 85% of them were singletons. Jointly, the top ten make up 1% of the sample.

The cohort consisted of some 670 healthy bone marrow donors. At the time of sampling, all cohort members were nominally healthy, though unrecorded immune exposures were likely present. The donor was CMV seronegative and was included in the group of 352 seronegative cohort members. A peripheral blood sample was collected from each donor, and TCR beta sequencing was performed on peripheral blood mononuclear cells. The Qiagen DNeasy Blood Extraction Kit was used to extract genomic DNA from the blood cell samples. Comment on this clone: Which antigen it targets is not known. Per-base quality was not reported, and no clone a single base away is much larger than it.

The sequenced sample was PBMCs. The chain joins TRBV6-1 to TRBJ2-3; TRBD2 fits 8 bases in the junction. This TCR was sampled from a boy younger than 10 in good health and CMV-seronegative. The CDR3 here reads CASSGPSGSIADTQYF. The DNA sequence reads TGTGCCAGCAGTGGACCCAGCGGGAGTATCGCAGATACGCAGTATTTT.